The T cell receptor (beta chain) under discussion was sequenced for a study of T cells after yellow fever vaccination. Study-wide results and limits: The study re-detected most primary-vaccination clones after the booster (nearly 97% CD4, around 89% CD8).

The CDR3 is made up of 13 amino acids. Per the germline V gene, CDR1 is SSHAT and CDR2 is FNYEAQ (reference sequence). One entry per CDR3 protein results from TCRdb running MiXCR on the 5' RACE reads. The table lists 450,000 to 550,000 distinct CDR3 sequences, about 19% of them singletons. A remark on this clonotype: What it binds is not known. Germline is not matched at one junction end, which may reflect a read error.

The rearrangement joins TRBV7-7 to TRBJ2-7; D perhaps matches TRBD2 (5 bases). The origin of this receptor is a man aged 25 to 45 who received the YFV17D yellow fever vaccine. Sequences were derived from PBMCs, sampled 15 days after the yellow fever booster vaccination. The CDR3 DNA reads as TGTGCTAGCAGCTTAGCGTTGGGTTCGGCCAGCAGCTTC. Encoded protein: CASSLALGSASSF.